A single sample gave rise to the 5 T cell receptor beta chains below, sequenced in a study of regulatory T cells in long-lasting Graves disease. Documented time point: newly diagnosed GD, antithyroid drugs for less than 3 months. With RNA extracted from PBMCs as input, the TCR library was made. With iRepertoire HTBI primers and Arm-PCR of CDR3 regions, TCR beta libraries were built. TCRdb re-called the multiplex PCR reads with MiXCR, one entry per CDR3 protein. This table holds under 800,000 distinct CDR3 sequences, roughly 16% found once. This sample was also put to use in a study of T cells in Graves' hyperthyroidism and ophthalmopathy.

This sample comprised peripheral blood mononuclear cells (PBMCs), obtained at new diagnosis, from a patient treated with antithyroid drugs. These receptors all come from a woman younger than 45 with Graves disease.

The chain joins TRBV7-9 to TRBJ1-6, with D maybe TRBD1 (5 bases). The CDR3 runs to 16 residues. The V end was cut by 5 bases, the J end by 10 bases, with 21 bases between. Germline CDR1 SEHNR, CDR2 FQNEAQ (reference sequence). The CDR3 coding sequence is TGTGCCAGCAGCCTAACAGGTCCCCGGAGTAACTCACCCCTCCACTTT. Amino acid sequence: CASSLTGPRSNSPLHF.

The table lists this clonotype with many counts. V is TRBV9 and J is TRBJ1-2; a possible D gene is TRBD1 (5 bases). The CDR3 contains 14 residues. The germline V gene encodes CDR1 SGDLS and CDR2 YYNGEE. Trimming removed 0 bases from V and 4 bases from J, with 10 bases in between. This CDR3 is CASSVGGGGYGYTF. The CDR3, as DNA: TGTGCCAGCAGCGTAGGTGGGGGAGGCTATGGCTACACCTTC.

This clonotype was seen at least ten times. This chain links TRBV7-8 with TRBJ2-7; no firm D call. In germline, CDR1 is SGHVS, CDR2 FQNEAQ. The CDR3 has 15 residues. The V and J ends lost 5 bases and 3 bases respectively, with 17 bases between them. CDR3 in amino acids: CASSEHRVLLYEQYF. CDR3 bases: TGTGCCAGCAGCGAACACCGGGTACTACTCTACGAGCAGTACTTC.

The V gene is TRBV20-1, the J gene TRBJ2-3; TRBD2 matches at 14 bases. From germline, CDR1 is DFQATT and CDR2 SNEGSKA (reference sequence). V shed 6 bases, J shed 4 bases, and the junction held 12 bases outside the gene matches. The CDR3 runs to 17 residues. The CDR3 is CSALGSRTSGRPDTQYF. CDR3 bases: TGCAGTGCCCTAGGCTCCCGGACTAGCGGGAGGCCAGATACGCAGTATTTT.

This clonotype was observed many times. The rearrangement uses TRBV24-1 and TRBJ2-1; TRBD1 aligns across 9 bases. This CDR3 contains 15 residues. V shed 4 bases and J 4 bases; nucleotides not matched to a gene: 4. CDR1 and CDR2 from the germline V gene are KGHDR and SFDVKD. Here the CDR3 DNA reads TGTGCCACCAGTGAACCCGGGACAGGGTACAATGAGCAGTTCTTC. Protein: CATSEPGTGYNEQFF.